Following are 24 T cell receptor beta chains from one sample sequenced in a study of T-cell reconstitution after alpha-beta-depleted transplantation in children. Unique molecular identifiers were incorporated into the prepared TCRbeta library. In TCRdb, the PCR reads were re-called with MiXCR into one record per CDR3 protein. The data show 450,000 to 550,000 distinct CDR3 sequences, about an eighth seen once. The specimen was PBMCs, mostly from graft donor cells, collected 180 days after TCRalphabeta/CD19-depleted stem cell transplant. These receptors were obtained from a female patient aged 2-9 years who had a stem cell transplant for aplastic anemia, so the T cells may come from the graft donor.

This clonotype was observed at least ten times. V and J are TRBV5-1 and TRBJ2-1; the D gene could be TRBD1 or TRBD2 (5 bases each). Germline CDR1 is SGHRS and CDR2 is YFSETQ. V was pared by 0 bases and J by 0 bases, with 16 bases between. The CDR3 covers 18 residues. DNA for the CDR3: TGCGCCAGCAGCTTGGCCCACGAGGGGAGAAGCTCCTACAATGAGCAGTTCTTC. This translates into CASSLAHEGRSSYNEQFF.

The chain has TRBV5-1 and TRBJ2-2; D gene uncertain. V was cut by 5 bases and J by 1 base, with 9 bases left in between. CDR1 is SGHRS, CDR2 YFSETQ, per germline. CDR3 size: 14 residues. In nucleotides, the CDR3 is TGCGCCAGCAGATCTTATAGGAACACCGGGGAGCTGTTTTTT. Translation: CASRSYRNTGELFF.

This clonotype was found a few times. The chain links TRBV14 to TRBJ2-7, with TRBD1 identical over 10 bases. CDR1 and CDR2 (germline): SGHDN, FVKESK. V shed 10 bases, J shed 4 bases, and the junction held 7 bases outside the gene matches. This CDR3 spans 13 amino acids. The CDR3 bases are TGTGCCAACCGGGACAGGGGAAGATACGAGCAGTACTTC. Its protein product is CANRDRGRYEQYF.

This chain connects TRBV12-3 or TRBV12-4 to TRBJ2-1; D gene uncertain. Trimming removed 5 bases at V and 0 bases at J, with 11 bases between. The CDR3 sequence is 15 residues long. The CDR3 coding sequence is TGTGCCAGCAGTCCCACCCCCTCCTCCTACAATGAGCAGTTCTTC. Its translation is CASSPTPSSYNEQFF.

The chain links TRBV7-2 to TRBJ1-4; D perhaps matches TRBD1 (6 bases). Per the germline V gene, CDR1 is SGHTA and CDR2 is FQGNSA. The CDR3 runs to 16 residues. Trimming removed 1 base from V and 11 bases from J, with 20 bases in between. CDR3 sequence: CASSLGRLDSLGKLFF. The CDR3 coding sequence is TGTGCCAGCAGCTTAGGTCGGTTGGACAGTCTTGGGAAACTGTTTTTT.

The chain combines TRBV28 with TRBJ1-1; TRBD1 might be the D (5 bases). The CDR3 totals 15 residues. Deletions cut 3 bases from V and 5 bases from J, with 16 bases between. Germline CDR1 and CDR2: MDHEN and SYDVKM. The CDR3 bases are TGTGCCAGCAGTTTCCTCGGGTCGAAGGGGACTGAAGCTTTCTTT. Translation gives CASSFLGSKGTEAFF.

The V and J genes are TRBV10-3 and TRBJ2-1; weak D call: TRBD2 (6 bases). In germline, CDR1 is ENHRY, CDR2 SYGVKD. The CDR3 is 18 amino acids. Between the trimmed V and J ends, which lost 5 bases and 4 bases, there was a span of 24 bases. This chain's CDR3 is CAISQRNSGGGVYNEQFF. In DNA form, the CDR3 reads TGTGCCATCAGTCAAAGAAATAGCGGAGGCGGGGTTTACAATGAGCAGTTCTTC.

This clonotype was seen more than once but under ten times. The chain joins TRBV20-1 to TRBJ2-5; 10 bases fit TRBD2. The trim removed 6 bases at V and 0 bases at J, leaving 4 bases unmatched. This CDR3 contains 14 residues. Germline V gives CDR1 DFQATT, CDR2 SNEGSKA (reference sequence). CDR3 DNA: TGCAGTGCGACGACTAGCGGGTACCAAGAGACCCAGTACTTC. Its translation: CSATTSGYQETQYF.

This clonotype was observed a handful of times. This rearrangement joins TRBV11-2 to TRBJ2-7, with 7 bases that match TRBD2. J gave up 3 bases and V 5 bases, and 19 bases lay outside the gene matches. CDR1 SGHAT and CDR2 FQNNGV come from the germline V gene. This CDR3 comprises 18 residues. The DNA for the CDR3 is TGTGCCAGCAGCCGGGGCGGGATTAGTCTAGCGGCACACTACGAGCAGTACTTC. This translates into CASSRGGISLAAHYEQYF.

In this sample, this clonotype turned up many times. V usage is TRBV5-1 and J usage is TRBJ2-3; the D gene is possibly TRBD2 (6 bases). Trimming left V 4 bases short and J 2 bases short, with 14 bases between. The CDR3 loop spans 15 amino acids. Germline V CDR1 and CDR2: SGHRS, YFSETQ. In DNA, the CDR3 is TGCGCCAGCAGCCCTCGCGGGGCTTACACAGATACGCAGTATTTT. The encoded protein is CASSPRGAYTDTQYF.

This clonotype has more than one count but fewer than ten. This chain connects TRBV29-1 to TRBJ2-7, with 8 bases lining up with TRBD2. The ends lost 3 bases at V and 0 bases at J; junction bases unmatched: 10. CDR3 length: 16 residues. Germline loops: CDR1 SQVTM, CDR2 ANQGSEA. Here the CDR3 reads CSVEGIGGRSSYEQYF. The CDR3 DNA reads TGCAGCGTTGAGGGGATCGGCGGGAGGAGCTCCTACGAGCAGTACTTC.

This clonotype was picked up a small number of times. The genes are TRBV28 and TRBJ2-3; maybe TRBD2 (6 bases). The CDR3 sequence is 16 residues long. V gave up 3 bases and J gave up 0 bases, with 13 bases separating them. Germline lookup yields CDR1 MDHEN and CDR2 SYDVKM. CDR3 nucleotide sequence: TGTGCCAGCAGTTTGCGGAGGGAGATAAGCACAGATACGCAGTATTTT. It translates to CASSLRREISTDTQYF.

The V call is TRBV30, the J call TRBJ2-7, with 9 bases that match TRBD2. Losses at the gene ends were 1 base for V and 6 bases for J; bases not matched to a gene: 4. This CDR3 spans 13 amino acids. Germline V gives CDR1 GTSNPN, CDR2 SVGIG (reference sequence). The CDR3, as DNA: TGTGCCTGGAGTGAGACTAGCGGCTCCGAGCAGTACTTC. Residues: CAWSETSGSEQYF. Full variable domain (missing parts from reference TRBV30 and TRBJ2-7): SQTIHQWPATLVQPVGSPLSLECTVEGTSNPNLYWYRQAAGRGLQLLFYSVGIGQISSEVPQNLSASRPQDRQFILSSKKLLLSDSGFYLCAWSETSGSEQYFGPGTRLTVT.

This clonotype was counted many times. The chain has TRBV28 and TRBJ2-1, with 12 bases matching TRBD2. V shed 2 bases and J 11 bases; nucleotides not matched to a gene: 4. The CDR3 totals 14 residues. The germline CDR1 and CDR2 sequences are MDHEN and SYDVKM. The chain's CDR3 is CASSLLAGGHKQFF. The CDR3 region has the DNA TGTGCCAGCAGTTTACTAGCGGGAGGGCATAAGCAGTTCTTC.

This clonotype was seen many times. The chain has TRBV10-3 and TRBJ1-1; no definite D call. V dropped 2 bases and J dropped 4 bases, with 11 bases sitting between them. CDR1 is ENHRY and CDR2 is SYGVKD in the germline V gene. The CDR3 has 14 residues. The CDR3 bases are TGTGCCATCAGTGAGCCAACTTGGACCACTGAAGCTTTCTTT. Amino acid sequence: CAISEPTWTTEAFF.

This clonotype was seen more than once but under ten times. The chain links TRBV6-5 to TRBJ2-2; TRBD2 might be the D (5 bases). This CDR3 is 18 amino acids long. V was pared by 0 bases and J by 2 bases, with 16 bases between. The V gene's germline CDR1 is MNHEY and CDR2 SVGAGI. CDR3 sequence reads: CASSYSPGWEKNTGELFF. In nucleotides, the CDR3 is TGTGCCAGCAGTTACTCTCCGGGGTGGGAGAAAAACACCGGGGAGCTGTTTTTT.

The V and J genes are TRBV28 and TRBJ1-3, with 8 bases fitting TRBD1. CDR1 is MDHEN and CDR2 is SYDVKM in the germline V gene. The CDR3 extends over 16 amino acids. V dropped 5 bases and J dropped 3; count of bases not matched to a gene: 9. CDR3 region: CASSGPGQGSGNTIYF. In nucleotides, the CDR3 is TGTGCCAGCAGTGGGCCCGGACAGGGCAGTGGAAACACCATATATTTT.

This clonotype was observed many times. The chain employs TRBV20-1 and TRBJ2-5; D may be TRBD2 (6 bases). V was shortened by 4 bases and J by 0 bases, with 12 bases between the two germline ends. The CDR3 runs to 14 residues. The V gene's germline CDR1 is DFQATT and CDR2 SNEGSKA (reference sequence). The CDR3 is CSAKRLGNQETQYF. In nucleotides, the CDR3 is TGCAGTGCTAAACGACTAGGGAACCAAGAGACCCAGTACTTC.

This clonotype was recorded a few times. The DNA for the CDR3 is TGCAGCGTTGGCAACTTACTAGCGGGCCTTGACAATGAGCAGTTCTTC. This codes for CSVGNLLAGLDNEQFF. The V call is TRBV29-1, the J call TRBJ2-1; 9 positions match TRBD2. With V trimmed by 4 bases and J by 5 bases, 12 bases remained unmatched. There are 16 residues in the CDR3. Germline V gene lookup returns CDR1 SQVTM and CDR2 ANQGSEA.

The rearrangement uses TRBV30 and TRBJ1-2; D is unresolved. This CDR3 contains 13 residues. The V end was cut by 4 bases, the J end by 3 bases, with 12 bases between. In germline, CDR1 is GTSNPN, CDR2 SVGIG (reference sequence). The CDR3 loop reads CAWTQVQHYGYTF. The CDR3 region has the DNA TGTGCCTGGACCCAGGTACAGCACTATGGCTACACCTTC.

V is TRBV5-1 and J is TRBJ2-5, with D perhaps TRBD1 (7 bases). Trimming removed 4 bases at V and 3 bases at J, with 16 bases between. The CDR3 loop spans 15 amino acids. From germline, CDR1 is SGHRS and CDR2 YFSETQ. The CDR3 sequence is CASSRVDRREETQYF. The CDR3 bases are TGCGCCAGCAGCCGTGTGGACAGGAGGGAAGAGACCCAGTACTTC.

A few counts support this clonotype. This rearrangement joins TRBV30 to TRBJ2-3; D is unclear. The germline V and J ends were trimmed by 4 bases and 1 base, with 6 bases remaining between them. Germline values: CDR1 GTSNPN, CDR2 SVGIG (reference sequence). The CDR3 is made up of 12 amino acids. The CDR3 here is CAWTAGTDTQYF. CDR3 nucleotide sequence: TGTGCCTGGACGGCCGGCACAGATACGCAGTATTTT.

The rearrangement uses TRBV27 and TRBJ2-3; 9 bases map to TRBD2. CDR1 and CDR2 from the germline V gene are MNHEY and SMNVEV (reference sequence). This CDR3 has 15 residues. The V segment lost 4 bases and the J segment 6 bases; nucleotides outside the gene matches: 8. CDR3 in amino acids: CASSYSGGLADTQYF. CDR3 DNA: TGTGCCAGCAGTTATAGCGGGGGCCTGGCGGATACGCAGTATTTT.

This clonotype was counted ten times or more. CDR3: CASREGSYEQYF. Written as DNA, the CDR3 is TGTGCCAGCAGGGAGGGTTCCTACGAGCAGTACTTC. This chain joins TRBV2 and TRBJ2-7, with D perhaps TRBD2 (6 bases). Germline CDR1 is SNHLY and CDR2 is FYNNEI. V was clipped by 6 bases and J by 1 base, with 7 bases between them. This CDR3 is 12 amino acids long.